This T cell receptor (beta chain) was found in a study of cytomegalovirus exposure and HLA in healthy donors. Assay used: immunoSEQ multiplex PCR; TCRdb lists only in-frame clones, some missing. The sample gives 120,000 to 150,000 clones, roughly 91% of which show up once; 3% to 3.5% is in the top ten. As for this clone: Its target is not known.

General observations from the study: A list of 150 or so TCR beta chains associated with cytomegalovirus was given. Reportedly, diagnosis of cytomegalovirus status by the classifier showed high specificity and sensitivity.

The CDR3 length is 16 residues. The germline V gene has CDR1 SGHAT and CDR2 FQNNGV. Trimming shortened V by 2 bases and J by 6 bases, and 16 bases separated the two germline ends. Input material: PBMCs. This sequence was found in a young woman in good health and CMV-seropositive. The chain has TRBV11-2 and TRBJ2-2; weak D call: TRBD2 (5 bases). CDR3 residues: CASSLREGYGPGELFF. The CDR3 coding sequence is TGTGCCAGCAGCTTACGGGAAGGCTACGGCCCCGGGGAGCTGTTTTTT.